Presented here are 10 T cell receptor beta chains from one specimen sequenced in a study of blood T cell repertoires in COVID-19. Libraries were prepared by immunoSEQ multiplex PCR; TCRdb keeps only in-frame clonotypes and omits some of them. The sample has 85,000 or so clones, 80% to 85% seen once. Sequencing was performed on peripheral blood. The receptors originated from a man at least 80 years old with acute or convalescent COVID-19.

This clone showed up just a few times. The V and J genes are TRBV18 and TRBJ1-6; no reliable D call. Germline CDR1 reads KGHSH; CDR2 reads LQKENI. The V and J ends lost 3 bases and 7 bases respectively, with 13 bases between them. CDR3 length equals 15 residues. The CDR3: CASSPTGMGNSPLHF. CDR3 bases: TGTGCCAGCTCACCTACCGGGATGGGAAATTCACCCCTCCACTTT.

The chain couples TRBV11-1 to TRBJ2-3, with a weak D call TRBD2 (7 bases). V shed 4 bases and J shed 6 bases, with 11 bases lying between them. CDR1 is SGHAT and CDR2 is FQDESV in the germline V gene (reference sequence). The CDR3 loop spans 13 amino acids. The CDR3 sequence: CASSSRGGDTQYF. In DNA, the CDR3 is TGTGCCAGCAGCTCCAGGGGAGGGGATACGCAGTATTTT. The full variable domain, rest sourced from reference TRBV11-1 and TRBJ2-3, is EAEVAQSPRYKITEKSQAVAFWCDPISGHATLYWYRQILGQGPELLVQFQDESVVDDSQLPKDRFSAERLKGVDSTLKIQPAELGDSAMYLCASSSRGGDTQYFGPGTRLTVL.

The chain links TRBV6-2 or TRBV6-3 to TRBJ2-1, with 13 nucleotides matching TRBD2. Germline CDR1 is MNHEY and CDR2 is SVGEGT. The V segment lost 6 bases and the J segment 9 bases; nucleotides outside the gene matches: 8. This CDR3 has 15 residues. The CDR3 DNA reads as TGTGCCAGCAGCCCGGGACTAGCGGGACGGGGTGAGCAGTTCTTC. It codes for CASSPGLAGRGEQFF.

The V gene is TRBV9, the J gene TRBJ2-1; D remains unclear. Looked up from germline, CDR1 is SGDLS and CDR2 is YYNGEE. The CDR3 is 14 residues long. The V end lost 0 bases, the J end lost 5 bases, and 9 bases lay between the germline ends. The CDR3 loop is CASSVGPLNNEQFF. CDR3 in DNA: TGTGCCAGCAGCGTAGGTCCGTTAAACAATGAGCAGTTCTTC. The complete variable domain, with remaining parts taken from reference TRBV9 and TRBJ2-1, reads DSGVTQTPKHLITATGQRVTLRCSPRSGDLSVYWYQQSLDQGLQFLIQYYNGEERAKGNILERFSAQQFPDLHSELNLSSLELGDSALYFCASSVGPLNNEQFFGPGTRLTVL.

This rearrangement joins TRBV4-1 to TRBJ1-2; 7 bases match TRBD1. Trimming took 1 base from V and 4 from J; bases not matched to a gene: 12. Germline CDR1 and CDR2: MGHRA and YSYEKL. The CDR3 spans 17 residues. The CDR3 sequence is CASSQGGRGYRGYGYTF. CDR3 nucleotide sequence: TGCGCCAGCAGCCAAGGGGGCAGGGGGTATAGGGGCTATGGCTACACCTTC.

CDR3 bases: TGTGCCAGCAGTTTTTATAGAGCCGCTGAAGCTTTCTTT. It yields the protein CASSFYRAAEAFF. The V and J genes are TRBV28 and TRBJ1-1; the D is unclear. V lost 3 bases, J lost 6 bases, and 11 bases lay in between. Germline lookup yields CDR1 MDHEN and CDR2 SYDVKM. CDR3 size: 13 residues.

The V and J genes are TRBV5-8 and TRBJ2-3; possibly TRBD2 for D (6 bases). This CDR3 is 15 amino acids long. Deletions cut 0 bases from V and 2 bases from J, with 10 bases between. Germline lookup yields CDR1 SGHTS and CDR2 YDEGEE. Written as DNA, the CDR3 is TGTGCCAGCAGCTTGGTCGGGGGTTTCACAGATACGCAGTATTTT. Translated, it gives CASSLVGGFTDTQYF.

This rearrangement joins TRBV10-3 to TRBJ2-1; D perhaps matches TRBD2 (5 bases). This CDR3 region has 13 residues. Trimming cost V 0 bases and J 10 bases, with 10 bases left between them. Germline assignment: CDR1 ENHRY and CDR2 SYGVKD. In DNA, the CDR3 is TGTGCCATCAGTGAGTCCGGTTGGGAGGAGCAGTTCTTC. Encoded protein: CAISESGWEEQFF.

The rearrangement uses TRBV7-3 and TRBJ2-5; TRBD2 might be the D (6 bases). Germline loops: CDR1 SGHTA, CDR2 FQGTGA. Between the trimmed V and J ends, which lost 3 bases and 4 bases, there was a span of 15 bases. The CDR3 has 15 amino acids. CDR3 sequence reads: CASSLMGDGGETQYF. For the CDR3, the DNA is TGTGCCAGCAGCTTGATGGGGGACGGGGGAGAGACCCAGTACTTC.

The chain employs TRBV19 and TRBJ2-2; 10 bases agree with TRBD1. Losses at the gene ends were 6 bases for V and 4 bases for J; bases not matched to a gene: 8. This CDR3 region has 16 residues. Germline assignment: CDR1 LNHDA and CDR2 SQIVND (reference sequence). The CDR3 reads CASSLRGQGPTGELFF. CDR3 DNA sequence: TGTGCCAGTAGCCTCAGGGGACAGGGGCCCACCGGGGAGCTGTTTTTT.